The 5 T cell receptor beta chains given below trace back to one sample, sequenced in a study of cytomegalovirus exposure and HLA in healthy donors. PCR employed 60 Vbeta and 13 Jbeta primers. The data were produced by immunoSEQ multiplex PCR, yet TCRdb's version contains in-frame clones alone and is incomplete. In the table there are some 120,000 clones, around 78% of which are singletons. Input material: PBMCs. The receptors derive from a middle-aged woman in good health and CMV-seronegative.

The chain is built from TRBV6-5 and TRBJ1-4; 10 nucleotides align to TRBD1. Germline V CDR1 and CDR2: MNHEY, SVGAGI. Trimming cost V 9 bases and J 7 bases; bases outside gene matches: 11. CDR3 length: 15 residues. This CDR3 is CASNRQGAKAEKLFF. CDR3 DNA: TGTGCCAGTAATAGACAGGGGGCGAAAGCTGAAAAACTGTTTTTT.

The chain joins TRBV28 to TRBJ1-6; D not certain. V dropped 7 bases and J dropped 8 bases, with 24 bases sitting between them. CDR1 is MDHEN and CDR2 is SYDVKM in the germline V gene. CDR3 length: 17 residues. The CDR3, as DNA: TGTGCCAGCAACGATATTGGCGCAGGCCTCTCCTATTCACCCCTCCACTTT. This translates into CASNDIGAGLSYSPLHF.

The rearrangement links TRBV19 to TRBJ2-3; TRBD2 aligns across 13 bases. V trimming: 3 bases; J trimming: 6 bases; junction bases outside the gene matches: 6. This CDR3 region has 16 residues. Germline loops: CDR1 LNHDA, CDR2 SQIVND (reference sequence). Written as DNA, the CDR3 is TGTGCCAGTAGTATTGGAGGGACTAGCGGGGCCGATACGCAGTATTTT. Encoded protein: CASSIGGTSGADTQYF.

V gene TRBV6-5 combines with J gene TRBJ2-3; 8 bases are shared with TRBD2. The CDR3 sequence is 14 residues long. CDR1 is MNHEY and CDR2 is SVGAGI in the germline V gene. Trimming took 7 bases from V and 9 from J; bases not matched to a gene: 12. CDR3: CASTPAGIAGTQYF. As DNA, the CDR3 is TGTGCCAGCACCCCGGCGGGTATAGCGGGAACGCAGTATTTT.

The CDR3 loop reads CASSLLGAGTEAFF. In nucleotides, the CDR3 is TGTGCCAGCAGTTTACTGGGCGCGGGCACTGAAGCTTTCTTT. V is TRBV28 and J is TRBJ1-1; no clear D. V was clipped by 2 bases and J by 4 bases, with 11 bases between them. Germline V CDR1 and CDR2: MDHEN, SYDVKM. The CDR3 consists of 14 residues.